The sequence of this T cell receptor (beta chain) was determined in a study of blood T cell repertoires in COVID-19. V lost 1 base, J lost 7 bases, and 8 bases lay in between. The CDR3 spans 14 residues. The germline V gene encodes CDR1 LGHNT and CDR2 FRNRAP. The method was immunoSEQ multiplex PCR; TCRdb's version includes in-frame clones alone and lacks a portion of them. The sample shows approximately 140,000 clones, 87% of them seen only once. This chain uses TRBV12-5 with TRBJ1-6; D is perhaps TRBD1 (5 bases). Input material: peripheral blood. This receptor was obtained from a woman aged 55-69 years with active or convalescent COVID-19. The DNA of the CDR3 is TGTGCTAGTGGTTTGGAGGGGTTCAATTCACCCCTCCACTTT. This translates into CASGLEGFNSPLHF.